This T cell receptor (beta chain) originates from a study of identical twins. Healthy Caucasian donors formed the entire cohort. This clonotype was seen a few times. Antigen specificity is unknown. The V gene's germline CDR1 is SQVTM and CDR2 ANQGSEA. Trimming cost V 1 base and J 0 bases, with 10 bases left between them. The CDR3 consists of 15 residues. Unique molecular identifiers were present on the cDNA, which also gained a universal primer site by template switching. A single record per CDR3 protein comes from TCRdb applying MiXCR to the 5' RACE reads. The sample comprises 300,000 to 400,000 distinct CDR3 sequences, approximately 9.1% of which are singletons, and around 8.6% rests with the top ten. Study observations and caveats: While abundant cord blood beta clonotypes carried fewer insertions, memory repertoires showed no such pattern. Models, which agreed with sharing between unrelated individuals, nonetheless underestimated the out-of-frame TCR alpha sharing seen in monozygotic twins.

This rearrangement joins TRBV29-1 to TRBJ2-1; no clear D gene. The sequenced sample was naive T cells sorted from blood. The sequence was obtained from a woman aged 45-59 years in good health. CDR3 DNA: TGCAGCGTTGAAGGGGATCAGAGCTCCTACAATGAGCAGTTCTTC. Its translation: CSVEGDQSSYNEQFF.